These 12 T cell receptor beta chains came from one sample sequenced in a study of T-cell reconstitution after alpha-beta-depleted transplantation in children. TCRbeta library preparation incorporated unique molecular identifiers. TCRdb re-derived calls from the PCR reads in MiXCR, one entry per CDR3 protein. The sample has roughly 120,000 distinct CDR3 sequences, 10% seen once; the top ten hold less than 40%. The specimen was PBMCs, collected before TCRalphabeta/CD19-depleted stem cell transplant. These receptors were taken from a boy aged 2-9 years with acute lymphoblastic leukemia, due to receive a stem cell transplant.

This clonotype was seen many times. The chain carries TRBV12-3 or TRBV12-4 and TRBJ2-7; 13 nucleotides align to TRBD2. V lost 4 bases and J lost 3; bases outside the gene matches: 3. The CDR3 runs to 15 residues. As DNA, the CDR3 is TGTGCCAGCAGTTCCCGGACTAGCGGGAGCTACGAGCAGTACTTC. This gives the protein CASSSRTSGSYEQYF.

This clonotype was detected a few times. This rearrangement joins TRBV5-8 to TRBJ2-7, with unresolved D. This CDR3 is built from 14 residues. V was trimmed by 0 bases and J by 5 bases, leaving 12 bases between them. Germline CDR1 reads SGHTS; CDR2 reads YDEGEE. The CDR3 DNA follows: TGTGCCAGCAGCTTGGTTGGTAATTGGGACGAGCAGTACTTC. Amino acids: CASSLVGNWDEQYF.

The CDR3 loop is CASSPRSHSTDTQYF. The CDR3, as DNA: TGTGCCAGCTCACCACGGTCCCACAGCACAGATACGCAGTATTTT. The chain has TRBV18 and TRBJ2-3, with D unresolved. CDR1 KGHSH and CDR2 LQKENI come from the germline V gene. V was pared by 1 base and J by 0 bases, with 8 bases between. CDR3 length: 15 residues.

Many counts were recorded for this clonotype. The CDR3 DNA reads as TGCAGTGCTAAAGAGGGCTATCAGCCCCAGCATTTT. This translates into CSAKEGYQPQHF. The chain is built from TRBV20-1 and TRBJ1-5; D is ambiguous. From germline, CDR1 is DFQATT and CDR2 SNEGSKA (reference sequence). V lost 4 bases, J lost 5 bases, and 9 bases lay in between. The CDR3 loop spans 12 amino acids.

The chain joins TRBV7-9 to TRBJ2-1; TRBD2 aligns across 10 bases. This CDR3 is 18 amino acids long. Germline loops: CDR1 SEHNR, CDR2 FQNEAQ (reference sequence). V trimming: 5 bases; J trimming: 0 bases; junction bases outside the gene matches: 10. The CDR3 loop is CASSPPLAGVSSYNEQFF. The DNA for the CDR3 is TGTGCCAGCAGCCCCCCCCTAGCGGGAGTTTCCTCCTACAATGAGCAGTTCTTC.

This clonotype was observed many times. The V gene is TRBV5-6, the J gene TRBJ2-2, with 9 nucleotides matching TRBD1. Germline V gene sequence: CDR1 SGHDT, CDR2 YYEEEE. This CDR3 is 14 amino acids long. V shed 7 bases and J 7 bases; nucleotides not matched to a gene: 8. CDR3 bases: TGTGCCAGCTGTCGGACAGGGGCGAACGGGGAGCTGTTTTTT. Protein: CASCRTGANGELFF.

This clonotype occurred a few times. This sequence joins TRBV7-6 and TRBJ1-4; 7 bases map to TRBD1. Per germline, CDR1 SGHVS and CDR2 FNYEAQ. The CDR3 length is 15 residues. After removal of 2 bases from V and 7 bases from J, the junction contained 7 bases not matched to a gene. The CDR3 DNA follows: TGTGCCAGCAGCTTAAGTAAGGCAGGGGGTGAAAAACTGTTTTTT. Translating it yields CASSLSKAGGEKLFF. Full variable domain (rest looked up from reference TRBV7-6 and TRBJ1-4): GAGVSQSPRYKVTKRGQDVALRCDPISGHVSLYWYRQALGQGPEFLTYFNYEAQQDKSGLPNDRFSAERPEGSISTLTIQRTEQRDSAMYRCASSLSKAGGEKLFFGSGTQLSVL.

This chain links TRBV6-1 with TRBJ2-1; D gene unclear. Trimming took off 6 bases at V and 4 bases at J, with 13 bases between the two ends. Looked up from germline, CDR1 is MNHNS and CDR2 is SASEGT. CDR3 length: 14 residues. The CDR3 is CASSLSGPYNEQFF. CDR3 DNA sequence: TGTGCCAGCAGCCTTTCTGGGCCTTACAATGAGCAGTTCTTC.

This clonotype was picked up one time. Being one base from a much bigger clone, this may be a read error. This rearrangement joins TRBV6-1 to TRBJ2-3; 7 nucleotides agree with TRBD2. The CDR3 length is 15 residues. Germline V gene data show CDR1 as MNHNS and CDR2 as SASEGT. The DNA of the CDR3 is TGTGCCAGCAACGCAGGAGCGACTAGCATAGATACGCAGTATTTT. It yields the protein CASNAGATSIDTQYF.

This chain links TRBV4-2 with TRBJ2-2; TRBD2 matches 12 bases. Germline assignment: CDR1 LGHNA and CDR2 YNFKEQ. CDR3 length: 15 residues. V gave up 4 bases and J gave up 4 bases; unmatched junction bases: 1. CDR3 in amino acids: CASSRTSGATGELFF. The CDR3 nucleotides are TGTGCCAGCAGCCGGACTAGCGGGGCCACCGGGGAGCTGTTTTTT.

There are a few counts of this clonotype. The genes are TRBV6-5 and TRBJ2-3; D is possibly TRBD1 or TRBD2 (5 bases each). V was trimmed by 0 bases and J by 2 bases, leaving 15 bases between them. The length of the CDR3 is 17 residues. Germline values: CDR1 MNHEY, CDR2 SVGAGI. The CDR3 DNA sequence: TGTGCCAGCAGTTACTCATTGAGGGGCCGATACACAGATACGCAGTATTTT. The encoded protein is CASSYSLRGRYTDTQYF.

This clonotype turned up a few times. The chain combines TRBV12-3 or TRBV12-4 with TRBJ1-5, with D possibly being TRBD1 (6 bases). The ends were cut back, 5 bases at V and 4 bases at J, with 12 bases in the middle. CDR3 length: 14 amino acids. The CDR3 DNA is TGTGCCAGCAGTCTATCGACAGGAAATCAGCCCCAGCATTTT. Translated, it gives CASSLSTGNQPQHF.